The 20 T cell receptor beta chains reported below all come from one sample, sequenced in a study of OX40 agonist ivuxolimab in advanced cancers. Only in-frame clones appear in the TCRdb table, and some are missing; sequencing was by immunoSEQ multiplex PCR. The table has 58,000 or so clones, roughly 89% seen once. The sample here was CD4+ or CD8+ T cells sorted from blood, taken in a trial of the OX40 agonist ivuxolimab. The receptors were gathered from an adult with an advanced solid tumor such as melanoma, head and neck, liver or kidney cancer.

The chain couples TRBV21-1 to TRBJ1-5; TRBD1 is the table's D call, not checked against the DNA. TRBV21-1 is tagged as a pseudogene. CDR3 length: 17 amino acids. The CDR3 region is CASRPGTGGKSNQPQHF. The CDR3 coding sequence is TGTGCCAGCAGACCAGGGACAGGGGGGAAAAGCAATCAGCCCCAGCATTTT.

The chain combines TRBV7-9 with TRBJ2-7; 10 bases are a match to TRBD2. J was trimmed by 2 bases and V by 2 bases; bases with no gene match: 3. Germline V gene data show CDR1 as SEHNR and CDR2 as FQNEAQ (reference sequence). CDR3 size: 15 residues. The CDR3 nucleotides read TGTGCCAGCAGCTTACGAGCGGGAGGGCCCTACGAGCAGTACTTC. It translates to CASSLRAGGPYEQYF.

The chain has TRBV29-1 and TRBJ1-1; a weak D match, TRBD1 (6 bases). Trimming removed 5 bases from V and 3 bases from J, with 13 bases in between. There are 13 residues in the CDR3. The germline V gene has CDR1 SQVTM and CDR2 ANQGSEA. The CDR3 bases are TGCAGCGTTCCAGGGGCAAGATACACTGAAGCTTTCTTT. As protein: CSVPGARYTEAFF.

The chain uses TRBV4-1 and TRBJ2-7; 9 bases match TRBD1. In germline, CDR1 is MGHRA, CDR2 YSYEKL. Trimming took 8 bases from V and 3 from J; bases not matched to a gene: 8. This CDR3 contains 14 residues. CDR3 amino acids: CASSGQGEIYEQYF. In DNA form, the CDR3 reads TGCGCCAGCTCGGGACAGGGTGAAATCTACGAGCAGTACTTC.

CDR3 nucleotides: TGTGCCTGGAGTGTCGCCGCTAACTATGGCTACACCTTC. Translating it yields CAWSVAANYGYTF. The chain is built from TRBV30 and TRBJ1-2; the D is unclear. The V gene lost 0 bases and the J gene lost 0 bases, with 5 bases spanning the gap. From germline, CDR1 is GTSNPN and CDR2 SVGIG (reference sequence). This CDR3 is 13 amino acids long.

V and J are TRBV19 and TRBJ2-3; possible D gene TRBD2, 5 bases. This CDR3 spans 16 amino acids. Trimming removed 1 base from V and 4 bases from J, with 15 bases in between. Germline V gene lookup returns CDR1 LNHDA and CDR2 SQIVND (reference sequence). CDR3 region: CASSIGTGVIADTQYF. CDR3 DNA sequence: TGTGCCAGTAGTATAGGGACCGGGGTGATCGCAGATACGCAGTATTTT.

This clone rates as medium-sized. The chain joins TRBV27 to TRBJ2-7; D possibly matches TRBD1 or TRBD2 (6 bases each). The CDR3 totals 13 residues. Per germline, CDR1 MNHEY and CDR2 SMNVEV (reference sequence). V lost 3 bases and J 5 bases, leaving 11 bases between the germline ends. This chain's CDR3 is CASSFYREDEQYF. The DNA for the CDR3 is TGTGCCAGCAGTTTTTACAGGGAGGACGAGCAGTACTTC.

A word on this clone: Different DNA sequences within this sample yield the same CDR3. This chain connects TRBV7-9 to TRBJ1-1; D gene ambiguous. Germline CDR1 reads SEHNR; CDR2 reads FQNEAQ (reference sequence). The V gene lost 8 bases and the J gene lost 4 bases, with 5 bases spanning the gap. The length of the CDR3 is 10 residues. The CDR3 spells CASSFTEAFF. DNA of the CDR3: TGTGCCAGCTCATTCACTGAAGCTTTCTTT. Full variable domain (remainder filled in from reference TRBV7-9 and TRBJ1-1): DTGVSQNPRHKITKRGQNVTFRCDPISEHNRLYWYRQTLGQGPEFLTYFQNEAQLEKSRLLSDRFSAERPKGSFSTLEIQRTEQGDSAMYLCASSFTEAFFGQGTRLTVV.

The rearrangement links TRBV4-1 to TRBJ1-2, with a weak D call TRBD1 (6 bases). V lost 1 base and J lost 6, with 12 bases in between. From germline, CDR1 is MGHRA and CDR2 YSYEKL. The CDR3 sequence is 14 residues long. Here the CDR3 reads CASSQVGGQDGYTF. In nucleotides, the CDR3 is TGCGCCAGCAGCCAAGTCGGGGGCCAGGATGGCTACACCTTC.

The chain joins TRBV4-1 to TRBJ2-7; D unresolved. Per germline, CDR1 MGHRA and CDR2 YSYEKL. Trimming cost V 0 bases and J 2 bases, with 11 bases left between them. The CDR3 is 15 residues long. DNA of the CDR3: TGCGCCAGCAGCCAAGATGGACGGGCCACCTACGAGCAGTACTTC. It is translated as CASSQDGRATYEQYF.

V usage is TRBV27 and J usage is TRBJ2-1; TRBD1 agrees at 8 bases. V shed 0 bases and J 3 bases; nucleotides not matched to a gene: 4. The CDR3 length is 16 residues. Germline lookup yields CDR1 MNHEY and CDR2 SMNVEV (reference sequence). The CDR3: CASSLSPGGLYNEQFF. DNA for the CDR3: TGTGCCAGCAGTTTATCGCCAGGGGGCCTCTACAATGAGCAGTTCTTC.

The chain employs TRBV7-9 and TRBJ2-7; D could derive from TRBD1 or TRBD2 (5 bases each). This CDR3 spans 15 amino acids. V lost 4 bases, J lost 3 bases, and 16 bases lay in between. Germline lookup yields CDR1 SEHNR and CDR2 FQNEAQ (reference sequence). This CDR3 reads CASSSSRDLYYEQYF. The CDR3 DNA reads TGTGCCAGCAGCTCTAGCCGGGACCTATACTACGAGCAGTACTTC.

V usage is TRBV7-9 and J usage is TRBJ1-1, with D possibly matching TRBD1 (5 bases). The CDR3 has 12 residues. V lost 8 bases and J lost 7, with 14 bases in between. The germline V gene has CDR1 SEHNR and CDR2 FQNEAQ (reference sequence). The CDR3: CASLLGQGEAFF. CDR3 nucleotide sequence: TGTGCCAGCCTTCTGGGGCAAGGTGAAGCTTTCTTT.

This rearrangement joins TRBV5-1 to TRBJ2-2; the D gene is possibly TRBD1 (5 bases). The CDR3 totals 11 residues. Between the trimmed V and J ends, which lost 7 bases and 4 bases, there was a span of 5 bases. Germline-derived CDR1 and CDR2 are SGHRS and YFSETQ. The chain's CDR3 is CASGATGELFF. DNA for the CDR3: TGCGCCAGCGGGGCCACCGGGGAGCTGTTTTTT. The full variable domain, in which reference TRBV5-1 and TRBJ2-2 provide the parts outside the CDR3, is KAGVTQTPRYLIKTRGQQVTLSCSPISGHRSVSWYQQTPGQGLQFLFEYFSETQRNKGNFPGRFSGRQFSNSRSEMNVSTLELGDSALYLCASGATGELFFGEGSRLTVL.

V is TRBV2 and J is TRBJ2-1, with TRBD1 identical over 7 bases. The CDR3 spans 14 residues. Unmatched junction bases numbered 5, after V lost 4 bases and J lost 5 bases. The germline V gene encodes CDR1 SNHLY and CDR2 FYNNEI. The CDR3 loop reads CASSGAGGHNEQFF. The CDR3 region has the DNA TGTGCCAGCAGTGGAGCAGGGGGTCACAATGAGCAGTTCTTC.

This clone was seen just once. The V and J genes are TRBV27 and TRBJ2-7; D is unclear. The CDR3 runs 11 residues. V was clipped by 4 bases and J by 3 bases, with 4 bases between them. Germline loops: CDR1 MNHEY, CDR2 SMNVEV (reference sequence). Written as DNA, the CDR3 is TGTGCCAGCAGTTCTGACTACGAGCAGTACTTC. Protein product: CASSSDYEQYF.

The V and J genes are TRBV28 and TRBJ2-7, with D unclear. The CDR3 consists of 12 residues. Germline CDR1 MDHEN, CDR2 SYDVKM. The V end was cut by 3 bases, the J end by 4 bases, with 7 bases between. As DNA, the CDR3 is TGTGCCAGCAGTTTTAACAGATACGAGCAGTACTTC. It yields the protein CASSFNRYEQYF.

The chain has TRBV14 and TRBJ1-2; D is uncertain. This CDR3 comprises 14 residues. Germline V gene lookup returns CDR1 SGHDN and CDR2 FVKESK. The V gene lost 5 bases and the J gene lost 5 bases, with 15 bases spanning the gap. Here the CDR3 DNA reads TGTGCCAGCAGCGCCCGAGGAAGGCAGTATGGCTACACCTTC. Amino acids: CASSARGRQYGYTF.

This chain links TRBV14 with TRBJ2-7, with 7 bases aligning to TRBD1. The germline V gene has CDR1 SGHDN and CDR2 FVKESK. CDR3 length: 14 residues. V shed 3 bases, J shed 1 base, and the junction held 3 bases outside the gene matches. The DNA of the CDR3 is TGTGCCAGCAGCCAGTGGGACAGTTCCTACGAGCAGTACTTC. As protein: CASSQWDSSYEQYF.

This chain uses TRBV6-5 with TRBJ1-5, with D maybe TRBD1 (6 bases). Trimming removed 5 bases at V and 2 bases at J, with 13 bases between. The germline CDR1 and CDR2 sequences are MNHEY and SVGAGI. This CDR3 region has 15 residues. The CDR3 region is CASSAQGLGNQPQHF. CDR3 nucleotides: TGTGCCAGCAGTGCGCAGGGGTTGGGCAATCAGCCCCAGCATTTT.